These T cell receptor beta chains were read from a single sample in a study of neurological immune-mediated disorders. TCRdb re-called the 5' RACE reads with MiXCR, one entry per CDR3 protein. The data hold 40,000 or so distinct CDR3 sequences, with around 10% observed a single time. The sequenced sample consisted of PBMCs. The receptors derive from a man between 60 and 70 years old with HTLV-1-associated myelopathy (HAM/TSP). CDR3s include the opening cysteine and the closing phenylalanine or tryptophan. D genes are given only for firm matches. Size is stated for part of the rows, as once, few or many counts, or as a class when the clone is expanded.

V: TRBV2
J: TRBJ2-5
size: medium-sized
D: .
DNA: TGTGCCAGCAGTGAAGACGGGGAGACCCAGTACTTC
CDR3: CASSEDGETQYF

V: TRBV14
J: TRBJ2-3
size: many
D: .
DNA: TGTGCCAGCAGCCCTACACTAAGCACAGATACGCAGTATTTT
CDR3: CASSPTLSTDTQYF

V: TRBV28
J: TRBJ1-1
size: many
D: .
DNA: TGTGCCAGCAGTTTAGCGTACGGCCCCCACTCGGAAGCTTTCTTT
CDR3: CASSLAYGPHSEAFF

V: TRBV14
J: TRBJ2-2
size: many
D: .
DNA: TGTGCCAGCAGCCAAGACCTCATCGGCAGGCCCCCTAAGAACACCGGGGAGCTGTTTTTT
CDR3: CASSQDLIGRPPKNTGELFF

V: TRBV6-1
J: TRBJ2-5
size: many
D: TRBD1
DNA: TGTGCCAGCAGTGCTCCGGGACAGGGGCGCGGGGAGACCCAGTACTTC
CDR3: CASSAPGQGRGETQYF

V: TRBV28
J: TRBJ1-4
size: many
D: .
DNA: TGTGCCAGCAGTTTCCAAAGGTCAACCGGGGGGAATGAAAAACTGTTTTTT
CDR3: CASSFQRSTGGNEKLFF

V: TRBV16
J: TRBJ1-1
size: many
D: .
DNA: TGTGCCAGCAGCCCTGGGAAGAACACTGAAGCTTTCTTT
CDR3: CASSPGKNTEAFF

V: TRBV5-1
J: TRBJ1-3
size: .
D: .
DNA: TGCGCCAGCAGCGACGGCAGGAGCTCTGGAAACACCATATATTTT
CDR3: CASSDGRSSGNTIYF

V: TRBV27
J: TRBJ2-7
size: many
D: TRBD1
DNA: TGTGCCAGCAGTGCCGCGACAGGGAGCTCCTACGAGCAGTACTTC
CDR3: CASSAATGSSYEQYF

V: TRBV7-2
J: TRBJ2-7
size: many
D: TRBD2
DNA: TGTGCCAGCACCAAGCGCCCCGGACTAGCGGGAGGCTCCTACGAGCAGTACTTC
CDR3: CASTKRPGLAGGSYEQYF

V: TRBV5-6
J: TRBJ2-5
size: many
D: TRBD1
DNA: TGTGCCAGCAGCCTGACAGGGGAACGTACGCTCCGGGAGACCCAGTACTTC
CDR3: CASSLTGERTLRETQYF

V: TRBV7-8
J: TRBJ2-5
size: many
D: TRBD2
DNA: TGTGCCAGCAGCTTACTACTAGCGAGGCGGGCGGAGACCCAGTACTTC
CDR3: CASSLLLARRAETQYF

V: TRBV4-2
J: TRBJ1-2
size: many
D: .
DNA: TGTGCCAGCAGCCAAACTCAAGCACCCAGGGTTAATGGCTACACCTTC
CDR3: CASSQTQAPRVNGYTF

V: TRBV6-5
J: TRBJ2-1
size: many
D: TRBD2
DNA: TGTGCCAGCAGGCGACCGGGACTAGAAAAAATCAATGAGCAGTTCTTC
CDR3: CASRRPGLEKINEQFF

V: TRBV29-1
J: TRBJ2-1
size: many
D: .
DNA: TGCAGCGCTTCAGGGAACAATGAGCAGTTCTTC
CDR3: CSASGNNEQFF

V: TRBV5-1
J: TRBJ1-3
size: many
D: .
DNA: TGCGCCAGCAGCTTGGGTCCGGGGGGCTCTGGAAACACCATATATTTT
CDR3: CASSLGPGGSGNTIYF

V: TRBV19
J: TRBJ1-2
size: many
D: .
DNA: TGTGCCAGTAGCCTGGACCCGGCGGCCTATGGCTACACCTTC
CDR3: CASSLDPAAYGYTF

V: TRBV4-2
J: TRBJ2-1
size: many
D: .
DNA: TGTGCCAGCAGCCAAGATACCCCAAATGAGCAGTTCTTC
CDR3: CASSQDTPNEQFF

V: TRBV6-1
J: TRBJ2-2
size: many
D: TRBD1
DNA: TGTGCCAGCAGCTGGGACAGGGGGAACACCGGGGAGCTGTTTTTT
CDR3: CASSWDRGNTGELFF

V: TRBV7-2
J: TRBJ2-4
size: many
D: .
DNA: TGTGCCAGCAGCTTAGGGACGGGCGGGGCACAAAACATTCAGTACTTC
CDR3: CASSLGTGGAQNIQYF

V: TRBV6-5
J: TRBJ1-3
size: once
D: TRBD1
DNA: TGTGCCAGCACCTCGGGACAGGGGTTCGTCACCATATATTTT
CDR3: CASTSGQGFVTIYF

V: TRBV12-3/TRBV12-4
J: TRBJ2-2
size: many
D: .
DNA: TGTGCCAGCAGTGACCCCGGCCGGCTAGCTTTGAACACCGGGGAGCTGTTTTTT
CDR3: CASSDPGRLALNTGELFF

V: TRBV5-1
J: TRBJ1-2
size: many
D: .
DNA: TGCGCCAGCAGCCCCGACCCTGGACAGAGTATCTATGGCTACACCTTC
CDR3: CASSPDPGQSIYGYTF

V: TRBV7-9
J: TRBJ2-4
size: .
D: .
DNA: TGTGCCAGCAGCCCAGATCTTAAACGTGAGGGGAAAGACATTCAGTACTTC
CDR3: CASSPDLKREGKDIQYF

V: TRBV29-1
J: TRBJ1-2
size: many
D: .
DNA: TGCAGCGTTGAAGTTGCCAGGGTATCTGGCTACACCTTC
CDR3: CSVEVARVSGYTF

V: TRBV12-3/TRBV12-4
J: TRBJ1-1
size: many
D: .
DNA: TGTGCCAGCACTTGGGTCCTTGGGGGTTCAGGTGAAGCTTTCTTT
CDR3: CASTWVLGGSGEAFF

V: TRBV20-1
J: TRBJ1-2
size: many
D: .
DNA: TGCAGTGCTAGGTACTATGGCTACACCTTC
CDR3: CSARYYGYTF

V: TRBV12-3/TRBV12-4
J: TRBJ1-1
size: many
D: .
DNA: TGTGCCAGCAGCCGCCTTTCTTTAGAGAACACTGAAGCTTTCTTT
CDR3: CASSRLSLENTEAFF

V: TRBV12-3/TRBV12-4
J: TRBJ2-1
size: .
D: TRBD2
DNA: TGTGCCAGCAGTATCTTTTTACTAGCGAGCTCCTACAATGAGCAGTTCTTC
CDR3: CASSIFLLASSYNEQFF

V: TRBV5-1
J: TRBJ2-5
size: many
D: TRBD1
DNA: TGCGCCAGCAGCCGGAAGACAGGGGGTCAAGAGACCCAGTACTTC
CDR3: CASSRKTGGQETQYF

V: TRBV7-9
J: TRBJ2-4
size: many
D: TRBD1
DNA: TGTGCCAGCAGCACGACCGGGACAGGGGCGAAAGAAGCCAAAAACATTCAGTACTTC
CDR3: CASSTTGTGAKEAKNIQYF

V: TRBV5-1
J: TRBJ1-5
size: many
D: .
DNA: TGCGCCAGCAGCTTGGTGGGAGGAGATCAGCCCCAGCATTTT
CDR3: CASSLVGGDQPQHF

V: TRBV5-1
J: TRBJ2-1
size: .
D: TRBD2
DNA: TGCGCCAGCAGCTTCGGACTAGCGGAAGACAATGAGCAGTTCTTC
CDR3: CASSFGLAEDNEQFF